This TCR beta chain was profiled in a study of vaccination effects on CD4 cells after COVID-19. The repertoire was sequenced with immunoSEQ multiplex PCR; TCRdb's copy has only in-frame clones and lacks some. The sample records about 34,000 clones, roughly 80% being singletons. Germline V gene data show CDR1 as SEHNR and CDR2 as FQNEAQ (reference sequence). The CDR3 consists of 13 residues. V shed 1 base and J shed 4 bases, with 7 bases lying between them. A note on this clone: Its antigen is undetermined.

Once cultured for approximately ten days, the cells underwent separation to obtain CD4+ T cells. The infection with SARS-CoV-2 (confirmed by PCR) occurred in this person between March and December 2020. Participants completed two doses of the BNT162b2 or mRNA-1273 vaccine. The receptor comes from a human donor who had a prior SARS-CoV-2 infection. This chain links TRBV7-9 with TRBJ1-1; no firm D call. Sequences were derived from CD4+ T cells from PBMCs cultured without peptide, sampled after COVID-19 vaccination. CDR3 loop: CASSLEGFTEAFF. The CDR3 DNA is TGTGCCAGCAGCTTAGAGGGTTTCACTGAAGCTTTCTTT.